The subject of this entry is one T cell receptor beta chain. Its antigen is unknown. This specimen belongs to a study of blood T cells in healthy people across ages. A second PCR, run for roughly 7 to 11 cycles, used a sample-barcoded 5' primer plus a J-beta primer mix. TCRdb reprocessed the 5' RACE reads via MiXCR and lists one record per CDR3 protein. The sample has 450,000 to 700,000 distinct CDR3 sequences, about 25% seen once. Points from the study as a whole: In older individuals, TCR beta diversity per million T cells was lower, falling roughly linearly with age.

The CDR3 has 14 residues. Looked up from germline, CDR1 is MGHDK and CDR2 is SYGVNS. V was cut by 1 base and J by 0 bases, with 6 bases left in between. The receptor was derived from a woman in her 70s in good health. The chain links TRBV25-1 to TRBJ1-1; D is unresolved. Sequenced sample: blood. CDR3 nucleotide sequence: TGTGCCAGCAGTGAATTGGGAGTGAACACTGAAGCTTTCTTT. It specifies CASSELGVNTEAFF.